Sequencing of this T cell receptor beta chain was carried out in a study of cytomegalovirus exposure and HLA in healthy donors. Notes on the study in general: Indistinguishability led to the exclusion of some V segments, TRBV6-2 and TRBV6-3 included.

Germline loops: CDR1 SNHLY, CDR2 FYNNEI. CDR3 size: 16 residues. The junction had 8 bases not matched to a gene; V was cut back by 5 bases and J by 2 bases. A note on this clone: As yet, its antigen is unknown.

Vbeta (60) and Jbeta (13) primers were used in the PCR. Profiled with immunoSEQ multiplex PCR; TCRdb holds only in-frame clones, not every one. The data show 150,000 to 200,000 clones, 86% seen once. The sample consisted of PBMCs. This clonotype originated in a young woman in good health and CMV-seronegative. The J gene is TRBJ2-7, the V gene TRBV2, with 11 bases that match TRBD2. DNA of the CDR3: TGTGCCAGCAGTCGTCCTACTAGCGGGAGTACCTACGAGCAGTACTTC. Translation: CASSRPTSGSTYEQYF.